Following are 15 T cell receptor beta chains from one sample sequenced in a study of shared clonotypes between healthy human individuals. Repertoires were generated with immunoSEQ multiplex PCR, while TCRdb's copy carries only in-frame clones and drops some. This table has hundreds of thousands of clones, roughly 97% appearing once. The material sequenced was naive CD4+ T cells sorted from blood. Subset given: CD45RA+ positively selected. The origin of the receptors is a woman aged 25 to 45 in good health.

The J gene is TRBJ2-5, the V gene TRBV9; 8 bases match TRBD2. CDR3 size: 15 residues. With V trimmed by 4 bases and J by 5 bases, 10 bases remained unmatched. Germline V gene data show CDR1 as SGDLS and CDR2 as YYNGEE. DNA for the CDR3: TGTGCCAGCAGCTCCGATAGCGGGATAGGGGAGACCCAGTACTTC. Its protein is CASSSDSGIGETQYF.

The rearrangement links TRBV4-1 to TRBJ2-5; 7 nucleotides align to TRBD2. The tail of the sequence fits TRBJ2-7 better, so the J call may be wrong. This CDR3 contains 18 residues. Germline V gives CDR1 MGHRA, CDR2 YSYEKL. The CDR3 bases are TGCGCCAGCAGCCAAGGCAGGAGCGGGAAGACCCCATGGGGCGAGCAGTACTTC. It encodes CASSQGRSGKTPWGEQYF.

The CDR3 nucleotides are TGTGCCAGCTCACCTGCAAGCGGGGCCTACGAGCAGTACTTC. It codes for CASSPASGAYEQYF. V usage is TRBV18 and J usage is TRBJ2-7; 7 nucleotides agree with TRBD2. CDR3 size: 14 residues. With 3 bases clipped from V and 2 bases from J, the junction kept 4 bases outside the gene matches. Germline CDR1 and CDR2: KGHSH and LQKENI.

This chain joins TRBV11-3 and TRBJ2-1; TRBD2 agrees at 8 bases. The V gene end was trimmed by 0 bases and the J gene end by 5 bases; junction bases not matched to a gene: 6. This CDR3 has 16 residues. The germline gives CDR1 SGHNT, CDR2 YENEEA. The CDR3 region has the DNA TGTGCCAGCAGCTTAGATAAGCGGGAGTTCAACAATGAGCAGTTCTTC. Protein product: CASSLDKREFNNEQFF.

The V call is TRBV28, the J call TRBJ2-7; 8 bases fit TRBD2. Germline trimming cut 4 bases from V and 1 base from J; bases unmatched to any gene: 6. CDR1 and CDR2 from the germline V gene are MDHEN and SYDVKM. This CDR3 is 15 amino acids long. Here the CDR3 reads CASSSQAGASYEQYF. For the CDR3, the DNA is TGTGCCAGCAGTTCGCAAGCGGGAGCGTCCTACGAGCAGTACTTC.

The chain couples TRBV28 to TRBJ2-2; D remains ambiguous. V was pared by 5 bases and J by 4 bases, with 17 bases between. The CDR3 contains 16 residues. CDR1 and CDR2 (germline): MDHEN, SYDVKM. CDR3 sequence (DNA): TGTGCCAGCAGTCCCATGGAGCTGCGAGGCACCGGGGAGCTGTTTTTT. It specifies CASSPMELRGTGELFF.

This chain links TRBV11-2 with TRBJ2-7; possibly TRBD1 for D (6 bases). Germline V CDR1 and CDR2: SGHAT, FQNNGV. There are 15 residues in the CDR3. The V end was cut by 1 base, the J end by 3 bases, with 13 bases between. The CDR3 is CASSLAFQGIYEQYF. CDR3 DNA sequence: TGTGCCAGCAGCTTAGCTTTCCAGGGGATCTACGAGCAGTACTTC. Variable domain in full (rest from reference TRBV11-2 and TRBJ2-7): EAGVAQSPRYKIIEKRQSVAFWCNPISGHATLYWYQQILGQGPKLLIQFQNNGVVDDSQLPKDRFSAERLKGVDSTLKIQPAKLEDSAVYLCASSLAFQGIYEQYFGPGTRLTVT.

The rearrangement uses TRBV4-1 and TRBJ1-2, with D hard to call. Germline V lookup: CDR1 MGHRA, CDR2 YSYEKL. Deletions cut 1 base from V and 4 bases from J, with 13 bases between. CDR3 size: 15 residues. CDR3 loop: CASSQVRQSGYGYTF. The DNA for the CDR3 is TGCGCCAGCAGCCAAGTCAGGCAGTCGGGCTATGGCTACACCTTC.

V is TRBV28 and J is TRBJ2-7; D might be TRBD1 (5 bases). Trimming removed 6 bases at V and 4 bases at J, with 16 bases between. This CDR3 contains 14 residues. Germline loops: CDR1 MDHEN, CDR2 SYDVKM. CDR3 coding DNA: TGTGCCAGCAGGCTTACGACAGACGGATACGAGCAGTACTTC. Translating gives CASRLTTDGYEQYF.

The genes are TRBV28 and TRBJ1-5; D remains unclear. The CDR3 is 16 amino acids. The V gene's germline CDR1 is MDHEN and CDR2 SYDVKM. V was clipped by 8 bases and J by 0 bases, with 17 bases between them. The CDR3 loop is CASGLQEAYSNQPQHF. DNA for the CDR3: TGTGCCAGCGGCCTTCAGGAAGCTTATAGCAATCAGCCCCAGCATTTT.

V usage is TRBV2 and J usage is TRBJ1-5, with D hard to call. Germline V CDR1 and CDR2: SNHLY, FYNNEI. V was pared by 2 bases and J by 0 bases, with 8 bases between. The CDR3 has 15 residues. The CDR3 nucleotides are TGTGCCAGCAGTGAAAACAGTTATAGCAATCAGCCCCAGCATTTT. It yields the protein CASSENSYSNQPQHF.

The chain combines TRBV28 with TRBJ1-1, with 8 bases matching TRBD1. The CDR3 runs to 13 residues. Germline CDR1 reads MDHEN; CDR2 reads SYDVKM. V lost 4 bases, J lost 4 bases, and 2 bases stayed unmatched. CDR3 in amino acids: CASSSDRGTEAFF. The CDR3 DNA sequence: TGTGCCAGCAGTTCCGACAGGGGCACTGAAGCTTTCTTT.

The table lists this clone with a count of one. In DNA form, the CDR3 reads TGTGCCAGCAGCTTAGCCACCCCCAGCTCTGGAAACACCATATATTTT. Residues: CASSLATPSSGNTIYF. This sequence joins TRBV11-2 and TRBJ1-3; D is unresolved. V dropped 1 base and J dropped 0 bases, with 10 bases sitting between them. From germline, CDR1 is SGHAT and CDR2 FQNNGV. The CDR3 covers 16 residues. Looking up the rest from reference TRBV11-2 and TRBJ1-3 gives the full variable domain: EAGVAQSPRYKIIEKRQSVAFWCNPISGHATLYWYQQILGQGPKLLIQFQNNGVVDDSQLPKDRFSAERLKGVDSTLKIQPAKLEDSAVYLCASSLATPSSGNTIYFGEGSWLTVV.

A single count supports this clone. The CDR3 loop is CASSSLAGVYNEQFF. CDR3 bases: TGCGCCAGCAGCTCCCTAGCGGGAGTCTACAATGAGCAGTTCTTC. The chain has TRBV5-1 and TRBJ2-1, with 10 bases aligning to TRBD2. The trim removed 3 bases at V and 3 bases at J, leaving 3 bases unmatched. Germline CDR1 SGHRS, CDR2 YFSETQ. There are 15 residues in the CDR3. Full variable domain (missing parts from reference TRBV5-1 and TRBJ2-1): KAGVTQTPRYLIKTRGQQVTLSCSPISGHRSVSWYQQTPGQGLQFLFEYFSETQRNKGNFPGRFSGRQFSNSRSEMNVSTLELGDSALYLCASSSLAGVYNEQFFGPGTRLTVL.

V usage is TRBV27 and J usage is TRBJ1-4; D is possibly TRBD1 (5 bases). Trimming shortened V by 5 bases and J by 5 bases, and 15 bases separated the two germline ends. Per the germline V gene, CDR1 is MNHEY and CDR2 is SMNVEV (reference sequence). This CDR3 contains 15 residues. Here the CDR3 reads CASSPGHGWNEKLFF. The CDR3 region has the DNA TGTGCCAGCAGTCCCGGACACGGGTGGAATGAAAAACTGTTTTTT.